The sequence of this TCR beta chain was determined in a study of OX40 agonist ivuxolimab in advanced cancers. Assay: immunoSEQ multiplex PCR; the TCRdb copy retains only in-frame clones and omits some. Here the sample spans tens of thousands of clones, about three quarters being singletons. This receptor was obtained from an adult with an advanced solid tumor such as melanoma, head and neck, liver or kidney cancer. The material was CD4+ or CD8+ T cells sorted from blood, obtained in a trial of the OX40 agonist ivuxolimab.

CDR3 coding DNA: TGTGCCAGTACGGACCTATTCACTGAAGCTTTCTTT. It specifies CASTDLFTEAFF. V is TRBV19 and J is TRBJ1-1; no clear D. The CDR3 spans 12 residues. The germline V and J ends were trimmed by 7 bases and 4 bases, with 10 bases remaining between them. The germline CDR1 and CDR2 sequences are LNHDA and SQIVND (reference sequence).